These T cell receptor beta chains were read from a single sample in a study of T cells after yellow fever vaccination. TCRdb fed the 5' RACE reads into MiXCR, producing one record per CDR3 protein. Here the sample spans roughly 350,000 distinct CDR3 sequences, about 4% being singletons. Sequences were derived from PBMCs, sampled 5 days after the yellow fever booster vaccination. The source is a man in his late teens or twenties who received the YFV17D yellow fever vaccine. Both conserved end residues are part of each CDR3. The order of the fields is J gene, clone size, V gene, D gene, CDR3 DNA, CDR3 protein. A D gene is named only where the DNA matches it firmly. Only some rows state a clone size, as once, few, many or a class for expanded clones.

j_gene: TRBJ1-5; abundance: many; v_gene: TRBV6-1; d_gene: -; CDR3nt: TGTGCCAGCAGTGAGTACACAGGGATAGATCAGCCCCAGCATTTT; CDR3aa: CASSEYTGIDQPQHF
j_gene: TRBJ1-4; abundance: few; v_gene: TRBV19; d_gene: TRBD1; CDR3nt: TGTGCCAGTAGGAAACCGGGACAGGGAGGAAGTGAAAAACTGTTTTTT; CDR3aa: CASRKPGQGGSEKLFF
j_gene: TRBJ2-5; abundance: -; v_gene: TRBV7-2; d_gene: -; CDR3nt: TGTGCCAGCACTACGGCGGCACTGGTGGGGGGCTTTGTGGAGACCCAGTACTTC; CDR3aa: CASTTAALVGGFVETQYF
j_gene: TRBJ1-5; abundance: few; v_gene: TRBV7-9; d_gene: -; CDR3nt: TGTGCCAGCAGCTTAACAGAGAATCAGCCCCAGCATTTT; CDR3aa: CASSLTENQPQHF
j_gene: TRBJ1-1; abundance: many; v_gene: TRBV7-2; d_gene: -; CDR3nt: TGTGCCAGCAGCGCGACAGCGTCTGACACTGAAGCTTTCTTT; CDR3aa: CASSATASDTEAFF
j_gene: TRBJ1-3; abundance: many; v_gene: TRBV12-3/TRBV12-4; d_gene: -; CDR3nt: TGTGCCAGCAGTTTATGGAGCTCTGGAAACACCATATATTTT; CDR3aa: CASSLWSSGNTIYF
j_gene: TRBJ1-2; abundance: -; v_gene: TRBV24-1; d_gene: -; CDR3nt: TGTGCCGCCAGTGACCCCTCGAGGGGCTACACCTTC; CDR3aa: CAASDPSRGYTF
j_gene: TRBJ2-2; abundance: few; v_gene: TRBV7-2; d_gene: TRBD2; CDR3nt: TGTGCCAGCAGCTTACTGCTAGCGGGGACCTTTTCCCCGAACACCGGGGAGCTGTTTTTT; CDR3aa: CASSLLLAGTFSPNTGELFF
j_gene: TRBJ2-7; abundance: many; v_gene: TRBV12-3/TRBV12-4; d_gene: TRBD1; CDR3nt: TGTGCCAGCAGTATACGACAGGGAACCTACGAGCAGTACTTC; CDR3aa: CASSIRQGTYEQYF
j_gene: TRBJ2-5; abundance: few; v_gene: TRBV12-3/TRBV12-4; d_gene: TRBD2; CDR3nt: TGTGCCAGCAGTCCATTGCCGGGACTAGCGGCTACAGAGACCCAGTACTTC; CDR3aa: CASSPLPGLAATETQYF
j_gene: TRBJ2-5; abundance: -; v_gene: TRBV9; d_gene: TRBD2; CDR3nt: TGTGCCAGCAGCGTAACAGCGGGGACCTTCCAAGAGACCCAGTACTTC; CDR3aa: CASSVTAGTFQETQYF
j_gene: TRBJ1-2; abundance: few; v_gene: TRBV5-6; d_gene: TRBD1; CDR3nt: TGTGCCAGCAGCTTGAAGTTGTCCCCTCAGGACAGGAGGTATGGCTACACCTTC; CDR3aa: CASSLKLSPQDRRYGYTF
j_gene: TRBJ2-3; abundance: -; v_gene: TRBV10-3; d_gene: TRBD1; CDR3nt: TGTGCCATCACCGAAGGGGGCGGAGATACGCAGTATTTT; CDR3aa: CAITEGGGDTQYF
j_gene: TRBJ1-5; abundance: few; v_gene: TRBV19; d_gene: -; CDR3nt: TGTGCCAGTAGTATAGATGGCGGAGGGGCTCAGCCCCAGCATTTT; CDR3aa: CASSIDGGGAQPQHF
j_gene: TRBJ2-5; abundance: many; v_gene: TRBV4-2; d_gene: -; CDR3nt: TGTGCCAGCAGCCAAGGGGGCCCAGGGCGGGAGACCCAGTACTTC; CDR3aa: CASSQGGPGRETQYF
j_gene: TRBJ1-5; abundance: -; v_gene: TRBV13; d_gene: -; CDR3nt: TGTGCCAGCAGCTTAGGTCATCGAGGGTCTATTAGCAATCAGCCCCAGCATTTT; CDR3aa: CASSLGHRGSISNQPQHF
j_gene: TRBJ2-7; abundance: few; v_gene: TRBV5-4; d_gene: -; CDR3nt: TGTGCCAGCAGCGGTACAGGGTCACGGTCCTACGAGCAGTACTTC; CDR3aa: CASSGTGSRSYEQYF
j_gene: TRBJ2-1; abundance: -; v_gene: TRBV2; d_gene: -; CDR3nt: TGTGCCAGCAGTGGACGCCGGATCTCCTACAATGAGCAGTTCTTC; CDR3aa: CASSGRRISYNEQFF
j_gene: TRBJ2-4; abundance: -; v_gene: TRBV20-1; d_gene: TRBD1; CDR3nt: TGCAGTGCTAGGTACCCGGGACAGGGGAAAAACATTCAGTACTTC; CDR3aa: CSARYPGQGKNIQYF
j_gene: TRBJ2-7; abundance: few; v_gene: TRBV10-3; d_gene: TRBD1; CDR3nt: TGTGCCATCAGCCCTGGAACAGGGGTTGAGCAGTACTTC; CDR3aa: CAISPGTGVEQYF
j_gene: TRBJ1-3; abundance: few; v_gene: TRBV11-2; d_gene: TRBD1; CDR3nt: TGTGCCAGCAGCTCTCTCCGCCGGGACAGGGCGGGGGGAAACACCATATATTTT; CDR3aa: CASSSLRRDRAGGNTIYF
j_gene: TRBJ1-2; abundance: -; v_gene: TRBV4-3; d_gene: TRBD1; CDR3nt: TGCGCCAGCAGCCAAGGACAGGGAGGAGGCTATGGCTACACCTTC; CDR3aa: CASSQGQGGGYGYTF
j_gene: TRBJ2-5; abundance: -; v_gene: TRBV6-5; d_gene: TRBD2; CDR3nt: TGTGCCAGCAGTTCTCTAGCGGGAGAACTCCAAGAGACCCAGTACTTC; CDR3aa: CASSSLAGELQETQYF
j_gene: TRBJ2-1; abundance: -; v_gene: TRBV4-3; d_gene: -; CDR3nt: TGCGCCAGCAGCCCCTCGTGGGCGGGGATCTACAATGAGCAGTTCTTC; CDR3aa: CASSPSWAGIYNEQFF
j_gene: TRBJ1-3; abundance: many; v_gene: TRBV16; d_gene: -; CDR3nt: TGTGCCAGCAGCCAATCCAGGCCCTCTGGAAACACCATATATTTT; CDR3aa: CASSQSRPSGNTIYF
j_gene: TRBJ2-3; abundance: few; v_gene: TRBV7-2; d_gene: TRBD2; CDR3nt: TGTGCCAGCAGCTTAGTAGCTAGCGGGGGGGGCACAGAGCAGTATTTT; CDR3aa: CASSLVASGGGTEQYF
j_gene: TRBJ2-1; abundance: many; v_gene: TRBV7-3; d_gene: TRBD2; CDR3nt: TGTGCCAGCAGCCTTGGACTAGCGGGGAACAATGAGCAGTTCTTC; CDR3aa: CASSLGLAGNNEQFF